A selection of T cell receptor beta chains follows, all from one sample in a study of blood T cell repertoires in COVID-19. Repertoires were generated with immunoSEQ multiplex PCR, while TCRdb's copy carries only in-frame clones and drops some. Counted here are 70,000 or so clones, about nine tenths occurring once; the ten biggest clones make up about a tenth. Sequenced input: peripheral blood. Receptor source: a woman between 18 and 29 years old with acute or convalescent COVID-19. The CDR3 runs from the conserved cysteine through the conserved F or W. The order of the fields is J gene, D gene, clone size, V gene, CDR3 DNA, CDR3 protein. D genes are given only for firm matches. Size is omitted from some rows. Given values are once, few, many or a class for expanded clones.

TRBJ1-5 | TRBD1 | - | TRBV7-2 | TGTGCCAGCAGCTCCAACAGGGGGCGCGTTCAGCCCCAGCATTTT | CASSSNRGRVQPQHF
TRBJ2-1 | TRBD1 | once | TRBV12-3/TRBV12-4 | TGTGCCAGCAGCCCGACAGGGATCGATGAGCAGTTCTTC | CASSPTGIDEQFF
TRBJ1-2 | - | - | TRBV3-1/TRBV3-2 | TGTGCCAGCAGCCTGGACAGTACTTACACCTTC | CASSLDSTYTF
TRBJ1-4 | - | - | TRBV7-2 | TGTGCCAGCAGCAAAACCCCGGGGGAGGGAAAACTGTTTTTT | CASSKTPGEGKLFF
TRBJ2-5 | - | - | TRBV6-2/TRBV6-3 | TGTGCCAGCACCCCAATGGAGGGTCTCCAAGAGACCCAGTACTTC | CASTPMEGLQETQYF
TRBJ1-1 | TRBD1 | - | TRBV18 | TGTGCCAGCTCACCAACACAGGGGGCCACTGAAGCTTTCTTT | CASSPTQGATEAFF
TRBJ1-4 | TRBD1 | once | TRBV11-2 | TGTGCCAGCAGTCCAACGGGACAGGGGGGCCTCCTATATGAAAAACTGTTTTTT | CASSPTGQGGLLYEKLFF
TRBJ1-1 | - | once | TRBV7-9 | TGTGCCAGCAGCTTAGAAGCCAACACTGAAGCTTTCTTT | CASSLEANTEAFF
TRBJ1-1 | TRBD1 | once | TRBV2 | TGTGCCAGCAGTCCCCGGACAGGCAACACTGAAGCTTTCTTT | CASSPRTGNTEAFF
TRBJ2-7 | TRBD2 | - | TRBV11-2 | TGTGCCAGCAGCACGGGACTAGCGGGCTACGAGCAGTACTTC | CASSTGLAGYEQYF
TRBJ1-5 | - | - | TRBV28 | TGTGCCAGCAGTTTCAGGTATAGCAATCAGCCCCAGCATTTT | CASSFRYSNQPQHF
TRBJ1-1 | - | once | TRBV11-3 | TGTGCCAGCAGCTTTTGGCAGGGAGGATCCGTCACTGAAGCTTTCTTT | CASSFWQGGSVTEAFF
TRBJ1-2 | TRBD1 | - | TRBV5-1 | TGCGCCAGCAGCTATACAGGGGGTGACTATGGCTACACCTTC | CASSYTGGDYGYTF
TRBJ2-7 | TRBD1 | - | TRBV11-2 | TGTGCCAGCACCTCCGGGGACAGGGAAACTTACGAGCAGTACTTC | CASTSGDRETYEQYF
TRBJ2-3 | TRBD1 | - | TRBV5-1 | TGCGCCAGCAGCTTGGACGGGACAGCTAGCACAGATACGCAGTATTTT | CASSLDGTASTDTQYF
TRBJ1-1 | - | - | TRBV19 | TGTGCCAGTAGTTTGGAAGGGGTCGGCACTGAAGCTTTCTTT | CASSLEGVGTEAFF
TRBJ1-6 | - | once | TRBV6-5 | TGTGCCAGCAGTTACGAGGGGGTTAATTCACCCCTCCACTTT | CASSYEGVNSPLHF
TRBJ2-5 | - | - | TRBV5-1 | TGCGCCAGCAGCTTGGGTAGTCAAGAGACCCAGTACTTC | CASSLGSQETQYF
TRBJ2-1 | TRBD2 | - | TRBV10-2 | TGCGCCAGCAGTGAATCTAGCGGGGGGTACAATGAGCAGTTCTTC | CASSESSGGYNEQFF
TRBJ2-7 | - | - | TRBV7-8 | TGTGCCAGCAGCCGGGGGCAGGCAGGGATTAAATACGAGCAGTACTTC | CASSRGQAGIKYEQYF
TRBJ2-7 | TRBD1 | - | TRBV27 | TGTGCCAGCAGTCCCGGGACAGGACCCAACGAGCAGTACTTC | CASSPGTGPNEQYF
TRBJ1-1 | - | - | TRBV29-1 | TGCAGCGCCTCGGCCCTTGGCGGCGCTGAAGCTTTCTTT | CSASALGGAEAFF
TRBJ2-1 | TRBD2 | - | TRBV9 | TGTGCCAGCAGCGGCGGGAGGGGGTATTACAATGAGCAGTTCTTC | CASSGGRGYYNEQFF
TRBJ1-5 | - | - | TRBV5-6 | TGTGCCAGCAGCTTGGACCGTCAGGGGTTCCGCAATCAGCCCCAGCATTTT | CASSLDRQGFRNQPQHF
TRBJ2-5 | - | - | TRBV7-9 | TGTGCCAGCAGCCGCGCGGGGTCAGGAGGGGCCCAGTACTTC | CASSRAGSGGAQYF
TRBJ2-1 | - | - | TRBV4-3 | TGCGCCAGCAGCCGCCCAGCTAGTCGGGAGCTGTGGAATGAGCAGTTCTTC | CASSRPASRELWNEQFF
TRBJ2-7 | - | - | TRBV5-1 | TGCGCCAGCAGCTTGGATGGGGCTTCCAACGACGAGCAGTACTTC | CASSLDGASNDEQYF
TRBJ2-3 | - | - | TRBV21-1 | TGTGCCAGCAGCAAGGGACAGTCAAGCACAGATACGCAGTATTTT | CASSKGQSSTDTQYF
TRBJ2-7 | TRBD1 | - | TRBV7-9 | TGTGCCAGCAGCCTCTCCGGGACAGTCGCTACCTACGAGCAGTACTTC | CASSLSGTVATYEQYF
TRBJ2-7 | - | once | TRBV5-6 | TGTGCCAGCAGCTTGGATCGTCAGAACTACGAGCAGTACTTC | CASSLDRQNYEQYF
TRBJ2-1 | TRBD2 | - | TRBV6-4 | TGTGCCAGCAGGCTATCATTAGCGGGCCTGGAGAATGAGCAGTTCTTC | CASRLSLAGLENEQFF
TRBJ1-2 | - | - | TRBV19 | TGTGCCAGTAGTATCGTTGACGGGGATGGCTACACCTTC | CASSIVDGDGYTF
TRBJ2-1 | TRBD2 | - | TRBV14 | TGTGCCAGCAGGCTAACTAGCGGGAGAATCAATGAGCAGTTCTTC | CASRLTSGRINEQFF
TRBJ2-1 | TRBD1 | - | TRBV6-6 | TGTGCCAGCAGACGAAATACCCCGGGGACAGCCTACAATGAGCAGTTCTTC | CASRRNTPGTAYNEQFF
TRBJ2-5 | - | - | TRBV29-1 | TGCAGCGTTTCTTACGGGACAACCCAAGAGACCCAGTACTTC | CSVSYGTTQETQYF
TRBJ2-7 | TRBD2 | - | TRBV7-6 | TGTGCCAGCAGCTTCGGGGGGGAGCAGTACTTC | CASSFGGEQYF
TRBJ2-7 | - | - | TRBV6-5 | TGTGCCAGCAGTTACGGTAGAGGGACCTACGAGCAGTACTTC | CASSYGRGTYEQYF
TRBJ2-1 | TRBD2 | - | TRBV10-1 | TGCGCCAGCAGTGAAGGGACTAGCGGGAGCGATGAGCAGTTCTTC | CASSEGTSGSDEQFF
TRBJ2-1 | TRBD2 | - | TRBV29-1 | TGCAGCGTTGGGGGGACTAGCGGGACAAAAGGTTCGGGTGAGCAGTTCTTC | CSVGGTSGTKGSGEQFF
TRBJ2-7 | TRBD1 | - | TRBV27 | TGTGCCAGCAGTCTCACCACAGGGGGCCCCAACGAGCAGTACTTC | CASSLTTGGPNEQYF
TRBJ1-6 | - | - | TRBV27 | TGTGCCAGCAGTTTTTCCGGACAGCCCAGATCACCCCTCCACTTT | CASSFSGQPRSPLHF
TRBJ1-5 | - | - | TRBV3-1/TRBV3-2 | TGTGCCAGCAGCCAAGGCTGGACAGATAGCAATCAGCCCCAGCATTTT | CASSQGWTDSNQPQHF
TRBJ2-7 | - | - | TRBV7-2 | TGTGCCAGCAGCTCTCGGGACTCCTACGAGCAGTACTTC | CASSSRDSYEQYF
TRBJ2-2 | TRBD1 | - | TRBV4-3 | TGCGCCAGCAGCCAAGAAAGTTGGGAACAGGGGAGCCACACCGGGGAGCTGTTTTTT | CASSQESWEQGSHTGELFF
TRBJ2-3 | TRBD2 | once | TRBV4-1 | TGCGCCAGCAGCCAAGGGGGCGGGGGGTTTGCAGATACGCAGTATTTT | CASSQGGGGFADTQYF
TRBJ2-7 | TRBD1 | - | TRBV5-1 | TGCGCCAGCAGGACCACAGGGGAACACGAGCAGTACTTC | CASRTTGEHEQYF
TRBJ2-7 | TRBD2 | - | TRBV15 | TGTGCCACCAGCAGGCTCCCGGGACTAGCCTACGAGCAGTACTTC | CATSRLPGLAYEQYF
TRBJ1-2 | TRBD1 | - | TRBV18 | TGTGCCAGCTCACCGAGACAGGGATCGGACTATGGCTACATCTTC | CASSPRQGSDYGYIF